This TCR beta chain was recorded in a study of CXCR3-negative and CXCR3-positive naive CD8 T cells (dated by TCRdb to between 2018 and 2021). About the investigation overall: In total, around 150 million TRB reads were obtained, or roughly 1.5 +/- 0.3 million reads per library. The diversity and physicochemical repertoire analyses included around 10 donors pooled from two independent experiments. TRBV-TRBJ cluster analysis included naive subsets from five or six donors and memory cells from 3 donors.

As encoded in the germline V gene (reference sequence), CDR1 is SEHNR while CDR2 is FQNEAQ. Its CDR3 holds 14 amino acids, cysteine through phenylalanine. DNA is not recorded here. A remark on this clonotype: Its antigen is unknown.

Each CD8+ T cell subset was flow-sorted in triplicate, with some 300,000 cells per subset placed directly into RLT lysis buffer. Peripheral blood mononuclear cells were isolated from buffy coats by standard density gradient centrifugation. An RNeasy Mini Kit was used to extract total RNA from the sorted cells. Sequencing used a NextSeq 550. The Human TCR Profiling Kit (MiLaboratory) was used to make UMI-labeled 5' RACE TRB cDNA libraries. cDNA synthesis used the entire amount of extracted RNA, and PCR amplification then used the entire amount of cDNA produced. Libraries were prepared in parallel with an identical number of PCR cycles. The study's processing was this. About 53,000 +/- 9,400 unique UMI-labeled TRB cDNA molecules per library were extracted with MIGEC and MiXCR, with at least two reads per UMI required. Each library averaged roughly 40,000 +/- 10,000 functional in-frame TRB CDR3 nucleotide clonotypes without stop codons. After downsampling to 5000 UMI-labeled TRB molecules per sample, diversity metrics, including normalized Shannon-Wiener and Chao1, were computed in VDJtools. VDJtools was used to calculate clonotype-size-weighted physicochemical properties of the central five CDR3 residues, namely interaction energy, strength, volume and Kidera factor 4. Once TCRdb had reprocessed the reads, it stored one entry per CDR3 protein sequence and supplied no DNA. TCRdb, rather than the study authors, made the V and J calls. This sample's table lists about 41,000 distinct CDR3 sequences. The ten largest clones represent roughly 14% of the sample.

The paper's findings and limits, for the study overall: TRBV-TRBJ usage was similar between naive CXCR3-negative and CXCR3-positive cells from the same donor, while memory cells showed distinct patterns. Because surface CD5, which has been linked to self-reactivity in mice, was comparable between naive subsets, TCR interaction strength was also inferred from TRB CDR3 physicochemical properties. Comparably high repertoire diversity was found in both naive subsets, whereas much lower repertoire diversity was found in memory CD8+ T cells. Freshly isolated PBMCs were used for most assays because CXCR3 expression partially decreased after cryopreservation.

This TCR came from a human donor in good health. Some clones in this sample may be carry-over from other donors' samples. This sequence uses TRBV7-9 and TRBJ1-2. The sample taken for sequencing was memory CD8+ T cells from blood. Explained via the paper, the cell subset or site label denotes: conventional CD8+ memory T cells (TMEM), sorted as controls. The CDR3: CASSLVTPVRGYTF.